This T cell receptor beta chain was sequenced in a study of shared T cell receptors in the human thymus. This CDR3 contains 14 residues. J was trimmed by 2 bases and V by 5 bases; bases with no gene match: 3. Per the germline V gene, CDR1 is LGHNA and CDR2 is YSLEER. Sequencing used immunoSEQ multiplex PCR; TCRdb keeps in-frame clones, though not all of them. The repertoire includes under 700,000 clones, approximately 80% of them detected once, and 0.013% sits in the top ten. This clone showed up just a few times. This sample was shared with a second study, whose subject was human thymus T cells.

The chain is built from TRBV4-3 and TRBJ1-1, with 9 bases identical to TRBD1. This clonotype was sampled from a boy less than two years old with a congenital heart defect. Sequencing was carried out using thymocytes. The CDR3, as DNA: TGCGCCAGCAGCAGACAGGGGGACAACACTGAAGCTTTCTTT. Its translation is CASSRQGDNTEAFF.